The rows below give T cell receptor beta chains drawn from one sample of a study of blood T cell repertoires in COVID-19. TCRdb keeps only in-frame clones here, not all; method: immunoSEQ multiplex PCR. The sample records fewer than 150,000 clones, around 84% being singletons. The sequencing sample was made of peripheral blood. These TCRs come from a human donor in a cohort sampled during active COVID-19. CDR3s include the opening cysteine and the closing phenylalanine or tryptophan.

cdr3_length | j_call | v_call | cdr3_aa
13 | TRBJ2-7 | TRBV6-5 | CASRSDKTYEQYF
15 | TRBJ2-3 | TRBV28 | CASSFSSGLTDTQYF
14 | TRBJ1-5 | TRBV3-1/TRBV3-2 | CASSRTVSNQPQHF
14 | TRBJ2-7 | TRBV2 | CASNPGGQGYEQYF
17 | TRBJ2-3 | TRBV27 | CASSSGGAPWGTDTQYF
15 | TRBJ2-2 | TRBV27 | CASSPSTRRTGELFF
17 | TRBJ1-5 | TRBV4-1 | CASSQGRGRSRNQPQHF
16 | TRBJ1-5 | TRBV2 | CASSEHGRRGYQPQHF
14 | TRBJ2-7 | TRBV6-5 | CASSSQDRGPEQYF
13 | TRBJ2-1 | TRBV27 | CASSLSHRDEQFF
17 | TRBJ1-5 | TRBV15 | CATSRATPGQNNQPQHF
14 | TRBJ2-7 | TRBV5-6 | CASSLEGAAYEQYF
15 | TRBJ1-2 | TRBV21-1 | CASSKEDRAPYGYTF
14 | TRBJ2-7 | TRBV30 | CAWSVRGLSYEQYF
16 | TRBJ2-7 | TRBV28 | CASSLKLAGASYEQYF
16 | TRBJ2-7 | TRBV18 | CASSDTSGGAPYEQYF
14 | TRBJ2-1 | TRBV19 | CASSFLGTGGEQFF
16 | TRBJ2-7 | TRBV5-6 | CASSRIGTGANYEQYF
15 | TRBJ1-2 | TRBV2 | CASSEQGQGASGYTF
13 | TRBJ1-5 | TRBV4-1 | CASSQARSQPQHF
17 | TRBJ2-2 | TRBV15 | CATSRAVGAANTGELFF
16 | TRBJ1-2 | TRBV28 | CATRFNLGQVGYGYTF
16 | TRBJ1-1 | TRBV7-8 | CASSRGQGALNTEAFF
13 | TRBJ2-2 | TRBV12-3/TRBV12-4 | CASSFGGTGELFF
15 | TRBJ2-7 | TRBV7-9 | CASSLVWTGPYEQYF
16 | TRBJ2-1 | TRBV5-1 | CASSLGGGARRNEQFF
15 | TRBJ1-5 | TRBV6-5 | CASRLQGYGNQPQHF
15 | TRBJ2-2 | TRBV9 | CASSVVGLNTGELFF
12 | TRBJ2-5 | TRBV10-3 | CATSGGEETQYF
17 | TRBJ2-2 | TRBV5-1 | CASSLAGTSGSNGELFF